This entry lists 5 T cell receptor beta chains sequenced from one sample in a study of glioma-infiltrating T cells after dendritic cell vaccination. Profiling relied on immunoSEQ multiplex PCR, and the TCRdb table lists in-frame clones only, not all of them. Among more than 95,000 clones listed, around 90% were seen once. Sample time point: after dendritic cell vaccination, including at tumor progression/relapse. The specimen comprised blood, sampled after dendritic cell vaccination. These receptors all come from a human donor with glioblastoma.

The chain has TRBV7-8 and TRBJ1-2; the D gene is possibly TRBD1 (6 bases). In germline, CDR1 is SGHVS, CDR2 FQNEAQ. V lost 6 bases and J 2 bases, leaving 19 bases between the germline ends. The CDR3 loop spans 16 amino acids. CDR3 region: CASRGQGRVVNYGYTF. The CDR3 coding sequence is TGTGCCAGCAGGGGACAAGGACGCGTAGTAAACTATGGCTACACCTTC. The full variable domain, rest sourced from reference TRBV7-8 and TRBJ1-2, is GAGVSQSPRYKVAKRGQDVALRCDPISGHVSLFWYQQALGQGPEFLTYFQNEAQLDKSGLPSDRFFAERPEGSVSTLKIQRTQQEDSAVYLCASRGQGRVVNYGYTFGSGTRLTVV.

CDR3 bases: TGTGCCAGCAGTGAAGATGTAAATGAGCAGTTCTTC. Encoded protein: CASSEDVNEQFF. The V and J genes are TRBV6-1 and TRBJ2-1, with D unclear. Trimming shortened V by 1 base and J by 7 bases, and 5 bases separated the two germline ends. The CDR3 extends over 12 amino acids. Germline V gives CDR1 MNHNS, CDR2 SASEGT.

The chain uses TRBV9 and TRBJ2-3, with 7 bases fitting TRBD1. Germline V gene sequence: CDR1 SGDLS, CDR2 YYNGEE. This CDR3 is built from 14 residues. Losses at the gene ends were 4 bases for V and 4 bases for J; bases not matched to a gene: 6. The CDR3 here is CASSTGAGADTQYF. CDR3 DNA sequence: TGTGCCAGCAGCACAGGGGCTGGGGCAGATACGCAGTATTTT.

The chain is built from TRBV5-1 and TRBJ1-1; 7 bases are a match to TRBD1. V gave up 3 bases and J gave up 1 base; unmatched junction bases: 6. Per the germline V gene, CDR1 is SGHRS and CDR2 is YFSETQ. The CDR3 runs 15 residues. The CDR3 sequence: CASSSTGVGNTEAFF. DNA of the CDR3: TGCGCCAGCAGCTCTACAGGGGTGGGGAACACTGAAGCTTTCTTT.

J is TRBJ1-1 and V is TRBV30, with TRBD1 matching 9 bases. Trimming removed 3 bases from V and 4 bases from J; junction bases left unmatched: 3. The CDR3 is 13 amino acids. In germline, CDR1 is GTSNPN, CDR2 SVGIG (reference sequence). As DNA, the CDR3 is TGTGCCTGGAGACAGGGGGCTGGCACTGAAGCTTTCTTT. The encoded protein is CAWRQGAGTEAFF. The whole variable domain, remainder taken from reference TRBV30 and TRBJ1-1, is SQTIHQWPATLVQPVGSPLSLECTVEGTSNPNLYWYRQAAGRGLQLLFYSVGIGQISSEVPQNLSASRPQDRQFILSSKKLLLSDSGFYLCAWRQGAGTEAFFGQGTRLTVV.